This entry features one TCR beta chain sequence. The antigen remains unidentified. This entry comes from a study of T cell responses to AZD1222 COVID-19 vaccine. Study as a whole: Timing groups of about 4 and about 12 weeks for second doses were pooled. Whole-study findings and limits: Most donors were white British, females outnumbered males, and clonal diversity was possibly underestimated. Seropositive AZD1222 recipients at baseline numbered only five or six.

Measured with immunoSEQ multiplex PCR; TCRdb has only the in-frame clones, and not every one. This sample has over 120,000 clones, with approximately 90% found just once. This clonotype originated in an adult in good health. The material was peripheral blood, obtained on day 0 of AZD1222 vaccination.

The CDR3: CASSPLRGPYEQYF. The DNA for the CDR3 is TGTGCCAGCTCACCCCTGAGGGGACCTTACGAGCAGTACTTC. The chain carries TRBV18 and TRBJ2-7; D may be TRBD1 or TRBD2 (5 bases each). V gave up 3 bases and J gave up 4 bases, with 13 bases separating them. This CDR3 spans 14 amino acids. Germline V gives CDR1 KGHSH, CDR2 LQKENI.